This T cell receptor (beta chain) was obtained from a study of human T cells and chemical hapten exposure. Each CDR3 protein is one row after TCRdb ran MiXCR on the RACE reads. The table lists about 120,000 distinct CDR3 sequences, 12% to 15% of them singletons. The CDR3 length is 12 residues. V was shortened by 4 bases and J by 0 bases, with 4 bases between the two germline ends. Looked up from germline, CDR1 is DFQATT and CDR2 is SNEGSKA (reference sequence). Concerning this clonotype itself: Its antigen is unknown.

General study points: Donors had alopecia, so their immune response may differ from healthy people's. Counts of expanded TCRs (at PT1) showed a positive correlation with patch test score.

Described time point: patch test 1, 2 weeks after DPC sensitization. Treatment meaning: therapeutic diphenylcyclopropenone sensitization with weekly scalp DPC. Each donor was an alopecia patient between 18 and 70 years of age who qualified for DPC. Extraction yielded total RNA from whole blood (unfractionated). The V and J genes are TRBV20-1 and TRBJ1-5; D gene unclear. The sequence was obtained from a man younger than 30 with alopecia areata. Some clones in this sample may be carry-over from other donors' samples. Sequencing was performed on whole blood, taken in connection with sensitization to the hapten diphenylcyclopropenone (DPC). CDR3 nucleotide sequence: TGCAGTGCTAAGAATAGCAATCAGCCCCAGCATTTT. This translates into CSAKNSNQPQHF.